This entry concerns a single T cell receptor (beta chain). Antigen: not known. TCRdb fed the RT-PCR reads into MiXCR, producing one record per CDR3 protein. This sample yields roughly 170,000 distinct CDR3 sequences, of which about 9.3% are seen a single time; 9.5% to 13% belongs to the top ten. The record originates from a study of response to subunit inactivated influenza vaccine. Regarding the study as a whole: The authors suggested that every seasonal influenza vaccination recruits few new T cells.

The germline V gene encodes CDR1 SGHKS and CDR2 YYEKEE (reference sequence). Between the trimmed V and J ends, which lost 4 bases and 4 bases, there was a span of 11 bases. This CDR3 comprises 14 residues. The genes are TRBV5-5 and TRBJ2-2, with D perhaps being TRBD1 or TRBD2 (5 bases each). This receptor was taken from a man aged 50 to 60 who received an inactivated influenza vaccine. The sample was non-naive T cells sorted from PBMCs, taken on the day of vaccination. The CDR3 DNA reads TGTGCCAGCAGCACCGGGACGGCCACCGGGGAGCTGTTTTTT. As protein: CASSTGTATGELFF. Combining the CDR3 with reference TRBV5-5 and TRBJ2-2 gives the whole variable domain DAGVTQSPTHLIKTRGQQVTLRCSPISGHKSVSWYQQVLGQGPQFIFQYYEKEERGRGNFPDRFSARQFPNYSSELNVNALLLGDSALYLCASSTGTATGELFFGEGSRLTVL.